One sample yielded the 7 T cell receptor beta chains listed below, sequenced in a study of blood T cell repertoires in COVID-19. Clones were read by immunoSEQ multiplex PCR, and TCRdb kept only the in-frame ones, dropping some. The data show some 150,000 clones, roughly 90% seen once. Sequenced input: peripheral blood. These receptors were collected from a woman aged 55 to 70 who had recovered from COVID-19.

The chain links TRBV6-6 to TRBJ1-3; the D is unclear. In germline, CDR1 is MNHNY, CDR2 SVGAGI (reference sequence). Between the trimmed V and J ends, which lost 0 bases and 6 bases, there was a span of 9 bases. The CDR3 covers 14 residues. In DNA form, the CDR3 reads TGTGCCAGCAGTTACTCTGGGCAACCAAACACCATATATTTT. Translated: CASSYSGQPNTIYF.

DNA for the CDR3: TGTGCCAGCAGCCTCCAGGGGGCAGGTTACTATGGCTACACCTTC. It encodes CASSLQGAGYYGYTF. The chain joins TRBV7-9 to TRBJ1-2, with 8 bases fitting TRBD1. The germline gives CDR1 SEHNR, CDR2 FQNEAQ (reference sequence). With 5 bases clipped from V and 3 bases from J, the junction kept 8 bases outside the gene matches. The CDR3 covers 15 residues.

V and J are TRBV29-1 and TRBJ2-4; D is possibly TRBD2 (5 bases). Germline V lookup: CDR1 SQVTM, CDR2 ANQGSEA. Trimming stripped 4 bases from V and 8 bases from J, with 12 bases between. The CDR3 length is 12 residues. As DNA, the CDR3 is TGCAGCGTTGGAGGTAGCGTTGACATTCAGTACTTC. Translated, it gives CSVGGSVDIQYF. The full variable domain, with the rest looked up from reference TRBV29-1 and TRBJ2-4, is SAVISQKPSRDICQRGTSLTIQCQVDSQVTMMFWYRQQPGQSLTLIATANQGSEATYESGFVIDKFPISRPNLTFSTLTVSNMSPEDSSIYLCSVGGSVDIQYFGAGTRLSVL.

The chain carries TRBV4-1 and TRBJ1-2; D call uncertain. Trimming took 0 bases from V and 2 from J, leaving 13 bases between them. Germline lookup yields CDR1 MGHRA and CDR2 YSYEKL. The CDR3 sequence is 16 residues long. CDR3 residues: CASSQEVRRLNYGYTF. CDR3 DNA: TGCGCCAGCAGCCAAGAAGTGCGGCGGTTGAACTATGGCTACACCTTC.

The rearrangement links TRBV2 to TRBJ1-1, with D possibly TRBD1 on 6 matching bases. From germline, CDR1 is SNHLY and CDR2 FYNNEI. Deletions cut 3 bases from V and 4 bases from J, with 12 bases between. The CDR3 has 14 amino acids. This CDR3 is CASSDVGGVTEAFF. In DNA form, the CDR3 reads TGTGCCAGCAGTGACGTAGGGGGGGTCACTGAAGCTTTCTTT.

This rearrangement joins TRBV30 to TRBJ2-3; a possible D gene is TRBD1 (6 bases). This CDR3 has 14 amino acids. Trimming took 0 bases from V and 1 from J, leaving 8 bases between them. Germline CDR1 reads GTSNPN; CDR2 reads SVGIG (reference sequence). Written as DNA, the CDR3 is TGTGCCTGGAGTGTACAGGGCGGCACAGATACGCAGTATTTT. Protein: CAWSVQGGTDTQYF.

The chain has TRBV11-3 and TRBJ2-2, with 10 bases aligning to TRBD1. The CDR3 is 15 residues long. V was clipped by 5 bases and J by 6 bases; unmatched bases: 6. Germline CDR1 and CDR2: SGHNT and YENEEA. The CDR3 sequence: CASSPRDRGPGELFF. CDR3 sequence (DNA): TGTGCCAGCAGCCCCCGGGACAGGGGACCCGGGGAGCTGTTTTTT.